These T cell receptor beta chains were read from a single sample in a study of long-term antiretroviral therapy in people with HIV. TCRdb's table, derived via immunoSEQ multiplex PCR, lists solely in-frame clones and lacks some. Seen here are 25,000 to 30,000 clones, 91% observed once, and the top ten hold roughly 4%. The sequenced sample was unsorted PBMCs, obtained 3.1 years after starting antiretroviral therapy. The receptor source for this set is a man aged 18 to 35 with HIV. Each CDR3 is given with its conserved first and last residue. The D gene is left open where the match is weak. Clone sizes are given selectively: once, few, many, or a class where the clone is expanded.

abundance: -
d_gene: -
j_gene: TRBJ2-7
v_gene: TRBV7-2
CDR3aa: CASSLGPGYEQYF
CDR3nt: TGTGCCAGCAGCTTAGGTCCGGGCTACGAGCAGTACTTC

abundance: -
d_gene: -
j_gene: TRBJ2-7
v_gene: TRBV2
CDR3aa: CATGTAKYEQYF
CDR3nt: TGTGCCACAGGGACTGCAAAATACGAGCAGTACTTC

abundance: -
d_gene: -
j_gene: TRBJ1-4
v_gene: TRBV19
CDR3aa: CASSIMRAGATNEKLFF
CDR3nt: TGTGCCAGTAGTATTATGAGGGCTGGTGCAACTAATGAAAAACTGTTTTTT

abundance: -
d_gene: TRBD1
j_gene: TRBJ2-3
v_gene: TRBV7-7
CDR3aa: CASSSAPPGTGGGDTQYF
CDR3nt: TGTGCTAGCAGCTCGGCCCCACCTGGGACAGGGGGCGGGGATACGCAGTATTTT

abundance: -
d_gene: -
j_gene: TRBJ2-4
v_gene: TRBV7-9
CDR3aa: CASSSPTRTAKNIQYF
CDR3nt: TGTGCCAGCAGCTCCCCTACGAGGACAGCCAAAAACATTCAGTACTTC

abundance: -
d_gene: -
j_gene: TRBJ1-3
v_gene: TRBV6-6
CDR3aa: CASSHGGSGNTIYF
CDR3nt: TGTGCCAGCAGCCACGGAGGCTCTGGAAACACCATATATTTT

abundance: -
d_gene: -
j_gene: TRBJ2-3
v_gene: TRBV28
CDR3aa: CASSLRLTDTQYF
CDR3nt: TGTGCCAGCAGTTTAAGGCTCACAGATACGCAGTATTTT

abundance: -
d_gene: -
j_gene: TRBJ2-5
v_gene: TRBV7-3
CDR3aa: CASSLSKRETQYF
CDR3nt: TGTGCCAGCAGCTTATCAAAGCGAGAGACCCAGTACTTC

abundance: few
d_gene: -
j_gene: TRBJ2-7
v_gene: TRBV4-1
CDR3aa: CASSQGLGQFGEQYF
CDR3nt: TGCGCCAGCAGCCAAGGCCTAGGACAGTTTGGCGAGCAGTACTTC

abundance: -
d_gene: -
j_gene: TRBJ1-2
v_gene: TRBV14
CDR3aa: CASSQGEVSGYTF
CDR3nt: TGTGCCAGCAGCCAAGGGGAGGTCAGCGGCTACACCTTC

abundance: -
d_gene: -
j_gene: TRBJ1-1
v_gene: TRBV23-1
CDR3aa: CAPSLRGAEAFF
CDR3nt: TGCGCTCCTTCCCTGAGGGGCGCTGAAGCTTTCTTT

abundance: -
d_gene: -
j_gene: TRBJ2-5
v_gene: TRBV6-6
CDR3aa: CASSIAGNQETQYF
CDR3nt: TGTGCCAGCAGTATCGCGGGGAACCAAGAGACCCAGTACTTC

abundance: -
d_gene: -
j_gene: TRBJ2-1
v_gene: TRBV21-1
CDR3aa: CASSKANNNEQFF
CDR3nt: TGTGCCAGCAGCAAAGCGAACAACAATGAGCAGTTCTTC

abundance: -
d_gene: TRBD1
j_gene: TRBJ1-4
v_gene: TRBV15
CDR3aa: CATSRVTGATNEKLFF
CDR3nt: TGTGCCACCAGCAGAGTCACAGGGGCAACTAATGAAAAACTGTTTTTT

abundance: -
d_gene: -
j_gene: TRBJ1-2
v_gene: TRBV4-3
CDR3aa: CASSQGFGNYGYTF
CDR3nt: TGCGCCAGCAGTCAGGGTTTTGGTAACTATGGCTACACCTTC

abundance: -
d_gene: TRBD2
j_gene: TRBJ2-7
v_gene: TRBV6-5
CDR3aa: CASSYGGVMGEQYF
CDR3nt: TGTGCCAGCAGTTATGGGGGGGTGATGGGCGAGCAGTACTTC

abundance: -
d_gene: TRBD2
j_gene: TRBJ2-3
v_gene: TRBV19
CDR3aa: CASSISGSSDTQYF
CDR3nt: TGTGCCAGTAGTATAAGCGGGAGCTCAGATACGCAGTATTTT

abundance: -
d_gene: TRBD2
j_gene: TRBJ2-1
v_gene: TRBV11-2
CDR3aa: CASSFRTSIFDEQFF
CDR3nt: TGTGCCAGCAGCTTCAGGACTAGCATTTTCGATGAGCAGTTCTTC

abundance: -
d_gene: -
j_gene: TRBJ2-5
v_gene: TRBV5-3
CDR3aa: CARSSAEETQYF
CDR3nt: TGTGCCAGAAGCTCAGCGGAAGAGACCCAGTACTTC

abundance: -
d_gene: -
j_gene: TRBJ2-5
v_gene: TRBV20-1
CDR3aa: CSVLGETQYF
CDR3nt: TGCAGTGTTCTAGGAGAGACCCAGTACTTC

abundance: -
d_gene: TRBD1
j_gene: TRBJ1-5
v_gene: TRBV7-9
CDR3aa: CASSSTTGPQPQHF
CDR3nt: TGTGCCAGCAGTTCGACGACAGGGCCCCAGCCCCAGCATTTT

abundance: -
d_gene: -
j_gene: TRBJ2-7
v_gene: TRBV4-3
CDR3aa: CASSQEIYSGYEQYF
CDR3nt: TGCGCCAGCAGCCAAGAAATCTATAGCGGCTACGAGCAGTACTTC

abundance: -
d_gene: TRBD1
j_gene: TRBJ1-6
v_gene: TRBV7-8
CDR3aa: CASSSPGQADSPLHF
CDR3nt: TGTGCCAGCAGCTCGCCGGGACAGGCTGATTCACCCCTCCACTTT

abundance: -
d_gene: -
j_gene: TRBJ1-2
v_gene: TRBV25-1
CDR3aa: CASSESQGLGYTF
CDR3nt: TGTGCCAGCAGTGAATCCCAGGGGTTAGGCTACACCTTC

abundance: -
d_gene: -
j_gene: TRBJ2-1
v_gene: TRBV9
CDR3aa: CASSVAGNEQFF
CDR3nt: TGTGCCAGCAGCGTAGCCGGCAATGAGCAGTTCTTC

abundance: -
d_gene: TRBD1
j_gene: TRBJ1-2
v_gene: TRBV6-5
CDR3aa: CASSRTGGTGYTF
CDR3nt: TGTGCCAGCAGTAGGACAGGGGGAACTGGCTACACCTTC

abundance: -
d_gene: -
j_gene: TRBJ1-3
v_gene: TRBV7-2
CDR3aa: CASTPGTEPNTIYF
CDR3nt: TGTGCCAGCACCCCCGGGACGGAACCAAACACCATATATTTT

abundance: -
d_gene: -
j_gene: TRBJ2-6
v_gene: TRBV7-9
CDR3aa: CASSFFVRLTSGANVLTF
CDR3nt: TGTGCCAGCAGCTTCTTTGTCAGACTAACCTCTGGGGCCAACGTCCTGACTTTC

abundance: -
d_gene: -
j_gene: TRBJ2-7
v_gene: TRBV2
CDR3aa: CASTDGQLVYEQYF
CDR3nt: TGTGCCAGCACAGACGGACAGCTAGTCTACGAGCAGTACTTC

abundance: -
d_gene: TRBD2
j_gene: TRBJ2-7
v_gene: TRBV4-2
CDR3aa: CASSQEIAGFSYEQYF
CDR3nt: TGTGCCAGCAGCCAAGAGATAGCGGGTTTTTCCTACGAGCAGTACTTC

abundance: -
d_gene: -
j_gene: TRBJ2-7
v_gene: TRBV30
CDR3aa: CAWKRERAEQYF
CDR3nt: TGTGCCTGGAAGAGGGAAAGGGCCGAGCAGTACTTC

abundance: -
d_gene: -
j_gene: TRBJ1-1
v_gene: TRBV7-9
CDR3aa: CASSQSNTEAFF
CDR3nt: TGTGCCAGCAGTCAGTCCAACACTGAAGCTTTCTTT

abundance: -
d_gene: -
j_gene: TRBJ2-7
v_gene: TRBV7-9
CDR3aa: CASSSRKGWAYEQYF
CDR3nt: TGTGCCAGCAGCTCCCGCAAGGGTTGGGCCTACGAGCAGTACTTC

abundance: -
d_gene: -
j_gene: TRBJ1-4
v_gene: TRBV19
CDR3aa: CASSITTLEKLFF
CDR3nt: TGTGCCAGTAGTATAACTACCCTTGAAAAACTGTTTTTT

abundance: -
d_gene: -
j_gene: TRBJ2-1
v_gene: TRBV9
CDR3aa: CASSVGVAWRGENEQFF
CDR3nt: TGTGCCAGCAGCGTAGGGGTTGCGTGGAGGGGTGAGAATGAGCAGTTCTTC

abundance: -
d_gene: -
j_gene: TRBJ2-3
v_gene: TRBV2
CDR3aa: CASSPMGLGGDTQYF
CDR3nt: TGTGCCAGCAGTCCGATGGGGCTAGGAGGAGATACGCAGTATTTT

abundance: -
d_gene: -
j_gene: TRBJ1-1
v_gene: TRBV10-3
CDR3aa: CATAREEMNTEAFF
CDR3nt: TGTGCCACCGCGAGGGAGGAAATGAACACTGAAGCTTTCTTT

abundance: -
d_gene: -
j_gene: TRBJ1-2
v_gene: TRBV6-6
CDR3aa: CASSHLKVAGDYGYTF
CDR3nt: TGTGCCAGCAGTCACCTTAAAGTCGCAGGTGACTATGGCTACACCTTC

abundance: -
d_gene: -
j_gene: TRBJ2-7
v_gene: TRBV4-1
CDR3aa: CASSQELQFGEQYF
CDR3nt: TGCGCCAGCAGCCAAGAGTTGCAGTTTGGCGAGCAGTACTTC

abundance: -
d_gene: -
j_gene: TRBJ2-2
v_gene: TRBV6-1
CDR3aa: CASSEAPGGELFF
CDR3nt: TGTGCCAGCAGTGAAGCGCCGGGCGGGGAGCTGTTTTTT

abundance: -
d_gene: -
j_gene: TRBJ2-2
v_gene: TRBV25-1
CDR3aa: CASSVGSGELFF
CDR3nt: TGTGCCAGCAGTGTAGGGAGCGGGGAGCTGTTTTTT

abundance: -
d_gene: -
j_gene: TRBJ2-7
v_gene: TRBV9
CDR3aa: CASSVVDGAIYEQYF
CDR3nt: TGTGCCAGCAGCGTAGTAGACGGAGCCATCTACGAGCAGTACTTC

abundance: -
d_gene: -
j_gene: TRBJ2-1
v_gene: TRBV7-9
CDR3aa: CASSSPLGDEQFF
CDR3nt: TGTGCCAGCAGCTCCCCCCTGGGCGATGAGCAGTTCTTC

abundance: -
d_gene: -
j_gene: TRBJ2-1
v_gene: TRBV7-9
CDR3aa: CASSFGPPNEQFF
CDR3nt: TGTGCCAGCAGCTTCGGACCACCCAATGAGCAGTTCTTC

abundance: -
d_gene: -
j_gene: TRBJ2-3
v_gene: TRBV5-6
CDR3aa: CASSGGTGAHTDTQYF
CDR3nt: TGTGCCAGCAGCGGAGGGACGGGGGCACACACAGATACGCAGTATTTT

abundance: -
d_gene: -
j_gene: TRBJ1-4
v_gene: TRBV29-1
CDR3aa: CSVAVGIEKLFF
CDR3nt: TGCAGCGTTGCCGTCGGTATTGAAAAACTGTTTTTT

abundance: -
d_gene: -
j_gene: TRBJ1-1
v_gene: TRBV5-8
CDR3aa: CASSLRGMDTEAFF
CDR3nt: TGTGCCAGCAGCCTCCGGGGGATGGACACTGAAGCTTTCTTT

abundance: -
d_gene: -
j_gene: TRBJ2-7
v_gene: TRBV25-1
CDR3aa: CASSVGSYEQYF
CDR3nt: TGTGCCAGCAGTGTTGGCTCCTACGAGCAGTACTTC

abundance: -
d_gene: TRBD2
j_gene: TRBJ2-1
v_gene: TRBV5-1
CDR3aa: CASSLAALAGKEQFF
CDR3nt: TGCGCCAGCAGCTTGGCCGCCCTAGCGGGAAAGGAGCAGTTCTTC

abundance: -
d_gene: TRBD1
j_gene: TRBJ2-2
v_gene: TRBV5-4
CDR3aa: CASSPGQGFPGELFF
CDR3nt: TGTGCCAGCAGCCCGGGACAGGGGTTCCCCGGGGAGCTGTTTTTT

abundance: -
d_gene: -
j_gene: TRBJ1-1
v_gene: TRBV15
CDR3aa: CATSRGSRQNTEAFF
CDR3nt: TGTGCCACCAGCAGAGGGTCCAGGCAGAACACTGAAGCTTTCTTT

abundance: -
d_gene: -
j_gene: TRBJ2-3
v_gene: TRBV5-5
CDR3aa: CASSLVGLLADSADTQYF
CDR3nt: TGTGCCAGCAGCTTGGTTGGTCTCTTGGCGGACTCGGCCGATACGCAGTATTTT

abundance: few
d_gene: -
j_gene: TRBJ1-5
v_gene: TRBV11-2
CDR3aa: CASSDGVYQPQHF
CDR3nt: TGTGCCAGCAGCGACGGGGTTTACCAGCCCCAGCATTTT

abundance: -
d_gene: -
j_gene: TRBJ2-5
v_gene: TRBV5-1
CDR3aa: CASREGLEETQYF
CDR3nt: TGCGCCAGCCGTGAAGGGCTAGAAGAGACCCAGTACTTC